This record looks at one T cell receptor beta chain sequence and its context. The table lists this clonotype with a few counts. It has no known antigen specificity. Base-call qualities are not available, and no considerably larger clone is one nucleotide away. Sequencing was carried out with an Illumina NovaSeq 6000. TCRalpha and TCRbeta cDNA libraries were constructed by 5'RACE with constant-segment primers, with sample barcodes and unique molecular identifiers being introduced. RNA was extracted from every sample with Trizol reagent. Amplification of the libraries took two PCR steps, and the second step added a second sample barcode plus Illumina TruSeq adapters. Sequencing of the libraries was done on an Illumina NovaSeq, producing 2 x 150 bp paired-end reads. For the original study's pipeline: The reads were demultiplexed and collapsed into UMI-guided consensus sequences using migec v1.2.7. Using mixcr v2.1.11, UMI consensuses were aligned to TRA and TRB V and J templates and then assembled into clonotypes. A clonotype was counted as expanded or contracted only when both edgeR and NoisET called the clonotype significant, with the noise models trained on biological replicates. For edgeR calls, the thresholds were a false discovery rate-adjusted p below 0.01 and a log2 fold-change of 1. As an exploratory analysis of dynamics, PCA with hierarchical clustering was applied to max-normalized trajectories of the 1000 most abundant clonotypes. Each responding clone was given a CD4 or CD8 phenotype based on the CD4+ and CD8+ repertoires, which had been sequenced separately. The public reads were run again by TCRdb, first through fastp at Q25 and then through MiXCR, and only productive beta chains were kept. A single entry per CDR3 protein holds the most common genes and DNA from its merged rows. The V and J calls shown here were made by TCRdb, not taken from the authors' results. In all, the sample holds 70,000 to 100,000 distinct CDR3 sequences, and about 14% of those were seen once. Of the sample, approximately 40% is held by the ten largest clones.

The germline V gene (reference sequence) yields SEHNR for CDR1 and FQNEAQ for CDR2. V is cut by 0 bases and J by 4 bases, and the space between the germline ends is 15 bases. Counted from cysteine to phenylalanine, this CDR3 has 16 amino acids. The only DNA kept is the CDR3, 48 bases in frame from the first base. The record originates from a study of T-cell memory formation after mild COVID-19 (dated by TCRdb to the early 2020s). Turning to the overall study: TCR sequence clusters from the two donors were found to be largely donor specific. Longitudinal TCRalpha and TCRbeta repertoire sequencing tracked T-cell clones expanding and contracting after mild COVID-19 in two donors. The cohort comprised two young, previously healthy adult volunteers, one female and one male.

The investigation overall reported the following: Some responding clones were detected in pre-infection memory, which suggested that pre-existing cross-reactive memory T cells had joined the SARS-CoV-2 response. Whether the second-wave clones peaking on day 37 were SARS-CoV-2 specific was not confirmed. The study included only a couple of mild cases, and larger cohorts that include severe cases with pre-infection samples were judged to be necessary. Contracting CD4+ clones turned up mainly in the CM and EM memory subsets, whereas EMRA was where CD8+ clones were enriched. Clones that contracted from day 15 to 85 showed balanced CD4/CD8 phenotypes, whereas a second wave of clones that expanded from day 15 to 37 leaned towards CD4+.

PBMCs were isolated by Ficoll-Paque density gradient centrifugation. The sequence links TRBV7-9 to TRBJ1-1; the D segment cannot be called with confidence. This TCR derives from a man between 18 and 35 years old who had mild COVID-19 (a few samples of this study predate the infection). The sample titles of this study are shuffled in the database, so cell type and time point are left out; the donor was told from shared clones. The sample taken for sequencing was PBMCs or a T cell subset sorted from them (not recorded which). The CDR3 reads CASSLASGLSITEAFF. The DNA sequence follows: TGTGCCAGCAGCTTAGCGAGCGGTCTCTCGATCACTGAAGCTTTCTTT.